This record covers a single T cell receptor (beta chain). The antigen this receptor binds is unknown. Base qualities are missing; no much larger clone stands one base away. The immunoSEQ Assay was used to sequence TCRbeta CDR3 regions. After extraction, genomic DNA underwent amplification by bias-controlled multiplex PCR, followed by high-throughput sequencing. The authors' analysis ran thus. Collapsing and filtering of sequences were performed to quantify the absolute abundance of each unique TCRbeta CDR3 region. T cell fraction was estimated by normalizing TCRbeta template counts to usable DNA, with usable DNA measured through amplification of reference genes found in all nucleated cells. Repertoire TCRs were annotated as SARS-CoV-2-specific when V gene, CDR3 amino acid sequence and J gene were exactly matched to a known reactive TCR set. The reference SARS-CoV-2 TCR set was obtained from MIRA and was filtered for enrichment in COVID-19-positive ImmuneCODE repertoires, whereby public or cross-reactive TCRs were removed. Using the MIRA antigens, annotated TCRs were further analysed by specific ORF or by position within an ORF. Breadth was defined as annotated unique rearrangements over total unique productive rearrangements; depth was the summed frequency of those rearrangements. TCR breadth was compared between groups using two-sided Wilcoxon rank-sum tests. TCRdb obtained this table from immuneACCESS and retained in-frame rearrangements with V and J assigned. These tables miss some clones; where compared with another copy, unresolved V genes account for less than half of the shortfall, and the remainder is unexplained. The D gene and trimming were derived from the DNA, and the V and J assignments and clone size from that table. For this sample there are a few hundred thousand clones; around 89% appear just once. The ten largest clonotypes hold 1.9% of the sample.

This record comes from a study of Ad26.COV2.S vaccination and SARS-CoV-2 variants (dated by TCRdb to the early 2020s). Notes on the research overall: Vaccine-arm donors came from COV1001, a multicentre, randomized, double-blind, placebo-controlled phase I-IIa trial of Ad26.COV2.S in healthy adults. Investigators did not know the trial group allocation while performing experiments and assessing outcomes. Participants in the trial were split at random into five groups of five each, receiving low-dose or high-dose Ad26.COV2.S once or twice, or else placebo on both occasions. The TCR-sequenced set comprised roughly 30 samples: roughly 19 Ad26.COV2.S vaccine recipients, 5 placebo recipients and 8 SARS-CoV-2 convalescent individuals. Ad26.COV2.S was given intramuscularly at 5x10^10 or 1x10^11 viral particles, as a single shot or as two shots 56 days apart. The specificity and breadth of SARS-CoV-2-reactive T cell receptors after Ad26.COV2.S vaccination were assessed by TCRbeta repertoire sequencing. What the authors observed across the whole study: Spike-specific TCR breadth was higher in Ad26.COV2.S recipients than in placebo recipients (P = 0.0014). The study was not powered for comparison of responses between vaccine doses or regimens. The authors noted that total T cell responses may have been underestimated by the TCR breadth and depth analyses. Vaccine and placebo recipients had comparable non-spike TCR breadth, which fits with the vaccine containing only spike. After vaccination, spike-specific CD8+ and CD4+ T cell responses were reported to show substantial breadth.

The label giving this sample's treatment or condition can be read as: around 19 received Ad26.COV2.S at low or high dose, single or two shots; roughly five received placebo; per-sample allocation not given. Repertoires of vaccine and placebo recipients were sequenced from samples collected on day 63 after the first injection. Between 29 July and 7 August 2020, Cohort 1b enrolled around 24 adults aged 18-55 years at one site in Boston, USA. As a vaccine, Ad26.COV2.S was a replication-incompetent adenovirus type 26 vector that expressed a prefusion-stabilized SARS-CoV-2 spike protein derived from the original Wuhan strain. Specimen: peripheral blood, collected in a trial of Ad26.COV2.S vaccine versus placebo. The TCR sequence derives from a person aged 18-60 years who received the Ad26.COV2.S COVID-19 vaccine or a placebo.

The DNA sequence is given as TGTGCCAGCAGTTCGCAGGCGGGCACCTACGAGCAGTACTTC. Translated, this gives CASSSQAGTYEQYF. The V and J segments used are TRBV6-2 or TRBV6-3 and TRBJ2-7; a tentative D call is TRBD2 (5 bases match). V gives up 4 bases and J gives up 2 bases, and the segment between their germline ends measures 12 bases. In the germline V gene, CDR1 corresponds to MNHEY and CDR2 to SVGEGT. Reading from cysteine to phenylalanine, the CDR3 counts 14 amino acids. Of all the DNA, just the CDR3 is kept, 42 bases in frame from base 1.